The 24 T cell receptor beta chains given below trace back to one sample, sequenced in a study of control samples from healthy donors and cancer patients. Repertoires were generated with immunoSEQ multiplex PCR, while TCRdb's copy carries only in-frame clones and drops some. The sample consists of 200,000 or so clones, around 94% of them appearing once. Material for sequencing was blood. Source of these receptors: a man aged 45 to 65 in good health.

The chain links TRBV5-6 to TRBJ1-5; a weak D match, TRBD1 (5 bases). Trimming stripped 0 bases from V and 2 bases from J, with 9 bases between. The V gene's germline CDR1 is SGHDT and CDR2 YYEEEE. The CDR3 runs to 15 residues. The CDR3 DNA reads TGTGCCAGCAGCTTGGGGGGCTGGGGCAATCAGCCCCAGCATTTT. Translating it yields CASSLGGWGNQPQHF. Looking up the rest from reference TRBV5-6 and TRBJ1-5 gives the full variable domain: DAGVTQSPTHLIKTRGQQVTLRCSPKSGHDTVSWYQQALGQGPQFIFQYYEEEERQRGNFPDRFSGHQFPNYSSELNVNALLLGDSALYLCASSLGGWGNQPQHFGDGTRLSIL.

The rearrangement uses TRBV6-5 and TRBJ2-3; D may be TRBD1 (6 bases). Deletions cut 8 bases from V and 4 bases from J, with 13 bases between. Per germline, CDR1 MNHEY and CDR2 SVGAGI. The CDR3 contains 13 residues. The CDR3 sequence: CASRGTGPDTQYF. CDR3 in DNA: TGTGCCAGCCGGGGCACAGGGCCAGATACGCAGTATTTT.

V usage is TRBV7-2 and J usage is TRBJ2-7; a weak D match, TRBD2 (7 bases). CDR1 is SGHTA and CDR2 is FQGNSA in the germline V gene. V lost 3 bases and J lost 0, with 12 bases in between. The CDR3 runs 15 residues. The CDR3 DNA reads TGTGCCAGCAGCTTTGAGGGGGGGATCTCCTACGAGCAGTACTTC. This codes for CASSFEGGISYEQYF. Full variable domain (remainder filled in from reference TRBV7-2 and TRBJ2-7): GAGVSQSPSNKVTEKGKDVELRCDPISGHTALYWYRQSLGQGLEFLIYFQGNSAPDKSGLPSDRFSAERTGGSVSTLTIQRTQQEDSAVYLCASSFEGGISYEQYFGPGTRLTVT.

This rearrangement joins TRBV5-1 to TRBJ2-1; maybe TRBD1 (6 bases). V lost 5 bases and J 2 bases, leaving 17 bases between the germline ends. This CDR3 is 16 amino acids long. Germline V gives CDR1 SGHRS, CDR2 YFSETQ. In nucleotides, the CDR3 is TGCGCCAGCAGACTTCACAGGGAAGACCCCTACAATGAGCAGTTCTTC. Translation gives CASRLHREDPYNEQFF.

J is TRBJ1-5 and V is TRBV6-1; a weak D match, TRBD1 (5 bases). The CDR3 length is 14 residues. Germline assignment: CDR1 MNHNS and CDR2 SASEGT. The V and J ends lost 4 bases and 9 bases respectively, with 16 bases between them. The CDR3 coding sequence is TGTGCCAGCAGTGTAGCTTTGTTGGGGACGCCCCAGCATTTT. Encoded protein: CASSVALLGTPQHF.

The rearrangement uses TRBV5-6 and TRBJ1-1; possible D gene TRBD1, 5 bases. Germline V gene lookup returns CDR1 SGHDT and CDR2 YYEEEE. This CDR3 region has 15 residues. V was trimmed by 0 bases and J by 4 bases, leaving 13 bases between them. DNA for the CDR3: TGTGCCAGCAGCTTGGGGCAGGGAAAGGGCACTGAAGCTTTCTTT. This encodes CASSLGQGKGTEAFF.

The chain carries TRBV2 and TRBJ2-1; TRBD1 agrees at 7 bases. CDR3 length: 15 residues. The germline CDR1 and CDR2 sequences are SNHLY and FYNNEI. The V gene end was trimmed by 6 bases and the J gene end by 2 bases; junction bases not matched to a gene: 7. For the CDR3, the DNA is TGTGCCAGCAGCCCCGACAGGGTAACCTACAATGAGCAGTTCTTC. Translated: CASSPDRVTYNEQFF.

The chain's CDR3 is CASSPRGQLNTEAFF. The CDR3, as DNA: TGTGCCAGCAGCCCGAGGGGACAGCTGAACACTGAAGCTTTCTTT. The V gene is TRBV3-1 (or the pseudogene TRBV3-2), the J gene TRBJ1-1; TRBD1 agrees at 7 bases. V dropped 4 bases and J dropped 0; count of bases not matched to a gene: 5. Germline V gives CDR1 LGHDT, CDR2 YNNKEL (reference sequence). The CDR3 contains 15 residues.

The V gene is TRBV6-5, the J gene TRBJ1-1; no firm D call. CDR1 and CDR2 (germline): MNHEY, SVGAGI. Trimming took 7 bases from V and 8 from J, leaving 11 bases between them. This CDR3 region has 11 residues. The DNA for the CDR3 is TGTGCCAGCACCGGGTTCAGGGAAGCTTTCTTT. It translates to CASTGFREAFF.

The chain has TRBV5-1 and TRBJ2-3; D not resolved. The CDR3 is 13 residues long. In germline, CDR1 is SGHRS, CDR2 YFSETQ. V was clipped by 2 bases and J by 1 base, with 5 bases between them. CDR3 bases: TGCGCCAGCAGCTTTGGAGGCACAGATACGCAGTATTTT. The encoded protein is CASSFGGTDTQYF.

This chain uses TRBV7-2 with TRBJ2-1, with 8 bases fitting TRBD2. The V and J ends lost 2 bases and 5 bases, in that order; junction bases with no gene match: 2. Germline CDR1 SGHTA, CDR2 FQGNSA. The CDR3 is made up of 14 amino acids. The CDR3 loop is CASSLKAGDNEQFF. The CDR3 DNA sequence: TGTGCCAGCAGCTTAAAAGCGGGGGACAATGAGCAGTTCTTC.

The CDR3 sequence is CASSQDRAMTQHF. CDR3 in DNA: TGTGCCAGCAGCCAAGATCGCGCGATGACCCAGCATTTT. The chain employs TRBV4-2 and TRBJ1-5; no clear D gene. V was shortened by 0 bases and J by 11 bases, with 11 bases between the two germline ends. There are 13 residues in the CDR3. Looked up from germline, CDR1 is LGHNA and CDR2 is YNFKEQ.

V is TRBV19 and J is TRBJ1-1, with D possibly TRBD1 on 5 matching bases. The CDR3 covers 13 residues. V was pared by 5 bases and J by 2 bases, with 9 bases between. Germline CDR1 LNHDA, CDR2 SQIVND (reference sequence). The chain's CDR3 is CASSVTANTEAFF. The CDR3 region has the DNA TGTGCCAGTAGTGTGACAGCAAACACTGAAGCTTTCTTT.

The gene calls are TRBV11-3 and TRBJ1-1; TRBD1 matches at 8 bases. With V trimmed by 5 bases and J by 9 bases, 11 bases remained unmatched. In germline, CDR1 is SGHNT, CDR2 YENEEA. The CDR3 spans 14 residues. The CDR3 sequence: CASSPREHRGKAFF. DNA of the CDR3: TGTGCCAGCAGCCCCCGGGAGCACAGGGGGAAAGCTTTCTTT. Full variable domain (rest looked up from reference TRBV11-3 and TRBJ1-1): EAGVVQSPRYKIIEKKQPVAFWCNPISGHNTLYWYLQNLGQGPELLIRYENEEAVDDSQLPKDRFSAERLKGVDSTLKIQPAELGDSAVYLCASSPREHRGKAFFGQGTRLTVV.

The V gene is TRBV28, the J gene TRBJ1-2, with D possibly matching TRBD1 (6 bases). The CDR3 contains 13 residues. CDR1 MDHEN and CDR2 SYDVKM come from the germline V gene. Trimming pared 5 bases from V and 8 bases from J, leaving 15 bases between. CDR3 DNA sequence: TGTGCCAGCAGTATCCCGATGGGGGGCGGCTACACCTTC. This sequence encodes CASSIPMGGGYTF.

The chain carries TRBV7-2 and TRBJ1-5; 7 positions agree with TRBD1. The germline gives CDR1 SGHTA, CDR2 FQGNSA. The junction had 20 bases not matched to a gene; V was cut back by 5 bases and J by 4 bases. This CDR3 is built from 19 residues. This chain's CDR3 is CASSSQRRQGNILNQPQHF. The CDR3 DNA reads as TGTGCCAGCAGCAGCCAGCGGAGACAGGGTAATATACTGAATCAGCCCCAGCATTTT.

This clone is a singleton in its sample. The rearrangement uses TRBV15 and TRBJ2-1, with D possibly TRBD1 on 5 matching bases. The V end lost 0 bases, the J end lost 6 bases, and 9 bases lay between the germline ends. Germline loops: CDR1 LNHNV, CDR2 YYDKDF (reference sequence). The CDR3 sequence is 14 residues long. The CDR3 loop reads CATSRDAGSNEQFF. CDR3 nucleotide sequence: TGTGCCACCAGCAGAGATGCAGGGTCCAATGAGCAGTTCTTC.

This clone appeared once. J is TRBJ2-5 and V is TRBV7-2, with no clear D. The CDR3 totals 13 residues. V shed 5 bases and J shed 4 bases, with 11 bases lying between them. The V gene's germline CDR1 is SGHTA and CDR2 FQGNSA. The CDR3 loop is CASSVPGLETQYF. CDR3 bases: TGTGCCAGCAGCGTTCCCGGTTTAGAGACCCAGTACTTC.

The CDR3 is CASRQSGDNQPQHF. The CDR3 region has the DNA TGTGCCAGCAGACAAAGCGGGGACAATCAGCCCCAGCATTTT. V and J are TRBV6-5 and TRBJ1-5, with no clear D. Trimming stripped 6 bases from V and 3 bases from J, with 12 bases between. The CDR3 sequence is 14 residues long. CDR1 is MNHEY and CDR2 is SVGAGI in the germline V gene.

This rearrangement joins TRBV7-5 to TRBJ2-3. TRBV7-5 is deemed a pseudogene. The CDR3 is 18 amino acids. DNA of the CDR3: TGTGTCAGAAGGAGTAAAGGTAAGTACGACGGTAGCACAGATACGCAGTATTTT. Amino acids: CVRRSKGKYDGSTDTQYF.

The chain couples TRBV28 to TRBJ1-2; no definite D call. Looked up from germline, CDR1 is MDHEN and CDR2 is SYDVKM. Deletions cut 7 bases from V and 5 bases from J, with 20 bases between. The CDR3 has 15 amino acids. The CDR3 DNA is TGTGCCAGCAAGAGCGAAAGGCAGTCTCATTATGGCTACACCTTC. Translating gives CASKSERQSHYGYTF.

The rearrangement joins TRBV3-1 (or the pseudogene TRBV3-2) to TRBJ1-2, with 7 bases lining up with TRBD1. J gave up 8 bases and V 0 bases, and 12 bases lay outside the gene matches. Germline V CDR1 and CDR2: LGHDT, YNNKEL (reference sequence). The CDR3 runs 16 residues. The CDR3 spells CASSQDVLGTVAGYTF. In nucleotides, the CDR3 is TGTGCCAGCAGCCAAGATGTGTTGGGGACAGTCGCCGGCTACACCTTC.

This rearrangement joins TRBV9 to TRBJ1-2, with 10 bases lining up with TRBD1. Germline lookup yields CDR1 SGDLS and CDR2 YYNGEE. The CDR3 sequence is 16 residues long. Losses at the gene ends were 4 bases for V and 7 bases for J; bases not matched to a gene: 13. The CDR3 spells CASSPSGTGALGGYTF. CDR3 nucleotides: TGTGCCAGCAGCCCCTCCGGGACAGGGGCCCTAGGTGGCTACACCTTC.

This chain connects TRBV28 to TRBJ1-2, with D unclear. V dropped 8 bases and J dropped 4 bases, with 11 bases sitting between them. The CDR3 runs to 12 residues. Germline assignment: CDR1 MDHEN and CDR2 SYDVKM. The CDR3 DNA sequence: TGTGCCAGCGGACTCGGGAGCTATGGCTACACCTTC. This encodes CASGLGSYGYTF.